This is a list of T cell receptor beta chains from one sample in a study of blood T cell repertoires in COVID-19. Clones were sequenced by immunoSEQ multiplex PCR, and TCRdb holds only the in-frame ones, with some missing. This repertoire shows around 150,000 clones, about three quarters found once; its top ten account for around 9.5%. The specimen sequenced was peripheral blood. Receptor source: a woman aged 50 to 60 with active or convalescent COVID-19. CDR3s leave out the opening cysteine and the closing phenylalanine or tryptophan. Fields, in order: CDR3 protein, J gene, V gene.

ASSSGVSYNEQF,TRBJ2-1,TRBV19
ASSPDGIGTEAF,TRBJ1-1,TRBV18
ASSPDRVFGYT,TRBJ1-2,TRBV2
ASSQGGSGDDSEKLF,TRBJ1-4,TRBV4-3
ASSPTEYSPLH,TRBJ1-6,TRBV6-5
AANRGSYNSPLH,TRBJ1-6,TRBV30
ASSETSGRAFNSDTQY,TRBJ2-3,TRBV2
ASSLDRGRLENYGYT,TRBJ1-2,TRBV11-3
ASSSGRGSNEQF,TRBJ2-1,TRBV7-7
ASSSKGTPYNEQF,TRBJ2-1,TRBV5-4
AWRAGLNTGELF,TRBJ2-2,TRBV30